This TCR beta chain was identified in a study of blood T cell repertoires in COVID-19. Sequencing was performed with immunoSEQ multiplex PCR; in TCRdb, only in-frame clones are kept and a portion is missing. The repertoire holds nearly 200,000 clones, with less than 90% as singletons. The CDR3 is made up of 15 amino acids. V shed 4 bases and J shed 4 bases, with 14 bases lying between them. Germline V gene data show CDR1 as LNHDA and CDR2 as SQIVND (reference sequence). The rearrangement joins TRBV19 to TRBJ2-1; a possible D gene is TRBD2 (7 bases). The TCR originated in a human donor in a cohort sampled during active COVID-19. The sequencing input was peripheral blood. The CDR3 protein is CASSTGGRSYNEQFF. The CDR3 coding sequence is TGTGCCAGTAGTACGGGGGGCCGCTCTTACAATGAGCAGTTCTTC.